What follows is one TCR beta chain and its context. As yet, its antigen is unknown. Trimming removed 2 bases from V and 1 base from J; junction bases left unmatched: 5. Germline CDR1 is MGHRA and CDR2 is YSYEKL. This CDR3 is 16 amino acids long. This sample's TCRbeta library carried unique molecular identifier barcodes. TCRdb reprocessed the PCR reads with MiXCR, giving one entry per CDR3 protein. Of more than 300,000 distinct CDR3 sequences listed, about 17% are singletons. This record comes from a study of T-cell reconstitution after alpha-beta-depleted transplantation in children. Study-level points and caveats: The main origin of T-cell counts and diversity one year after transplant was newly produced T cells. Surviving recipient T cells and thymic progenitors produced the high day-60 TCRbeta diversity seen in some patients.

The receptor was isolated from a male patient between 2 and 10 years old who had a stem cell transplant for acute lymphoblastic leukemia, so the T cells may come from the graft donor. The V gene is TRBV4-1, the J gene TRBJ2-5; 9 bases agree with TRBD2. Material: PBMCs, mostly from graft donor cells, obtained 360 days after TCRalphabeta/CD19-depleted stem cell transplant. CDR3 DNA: TGCGCCAGCAGCCAATCGGCGGGAGGGGCCCAAGAGACCCAGTACTTC. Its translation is CASSQSAGGAQETQYF.